These 11 T cell receptor beta chains came from one sample sequenced in a study of T cells in localized non-small cell lung cancer. Produced via immunoSEQ multiplex PCR; TCRdb's table is partial and in-frame only. Here the sample spans approximately 60,000 clones, almost 90% being singletons. This material consisted of peripheral blood, taken before any cancer treatment. These receptors were collected from a woman aged 35 to 70 with stage I lung adenocarcinoma.

This clone was recorded once. This sequence joins TRBV7-9 and TRBJ2-7; D remains ambiguous. Germline CDR1 and CDR2: SEHNR and FQNEAQ (reference sequence). Trimming pared 5 bases from V and 0 bases from J, leaving 14 bases between. The CDR3 consists of 15 residues. The DNA for the CDR3 is TGTGCCAGCAGCCCGAAATGGACCGGCTCCTACGAGCAGTACTTC. Its translation is CASSPKWTGSYEQYF.

The rearrangement joins TRBV9 to TRBJ1-3, with D tentatively TRBD1 (5 bases). CDR1 is SGDLS and CDR2 is YYNGEE in the germline V gene. Trimming stripped 4 bases from V and 2 bases from J, with 10 bases between. The length of the CDR3 is 14 residues. This CDR3 is CASSPQAAGNTIYF. In DNA, the CDR3 is TGTGCCAGCAGCCCACAGGCGGCTGGAAACACCATATATTTT.

The chain links TRBV30 to TRBJ1-1; 7 bases are a match to TRBD1. CDR1 is GTSNPN, CDR2 SVGIG, per germline (reference sequence). This CDR3 has 16 amino acids. After removal of 0 bases from V and 3 bases from J, the junction contained 10 bases not matched to a gene. This CDR3 reads CAWSVGGAGGDTEAFF. CDR3 nucleotide sequence: TGTGCCTGGAGTGTTGGGGGAGCAGGGGGAGACACTGAAGCTTTCTTT.

V and J are TRBV2 and TRBJ2-3, with 7 bases identical to TRBD1. V trimming: 6 bases; J trimming: 2 bases; junction bases outside the gene matches: 8. The CDR3 runs to 15 residues. Germline CDR1 SNHLY, CDR2 FYNNEI. The CDR3 loop reads CASSAQGITTDTQYF. DNA for the CDR3: TGTGCCAGCAGCGCACAGGGGATCACCACAGATACGCAGTATTTT.

The chain joins TRBV18 to TRBJ2-7; D may be TRBD1 (6 bases). This CDR3 contains 15 residues. Trimming removed 3 bases from V and 0 bases from J, with 12 bases in between. CDR1 KGHSH and CDR2 LQKENI come from the germline V gene. The CDR3 sequence: CASSPGTLDSYEQYF. CDR3 coding DNA: TGTGCCAGCTCACCCGGGACACTAGACTCCTACGAGCAGTACTTC.

The V call is TRBV18, the J call TRBJ1-5; no clear D. Looked up from germline, CDR1 is KGHSH and CDR2 is LQKENI. V lost 1 base and J lost 2, with 15 bases in between. The CDR3 is 17 residues long. CDR3 protein: CASSPQEASGRNQPQHF. For the CDR3, the DNA is TGTGCCAGCTCACCACAGGAAGCCTCCGGGCGCAATCAGCCCCAGCATTTT.

The CDR3, as DNA: TGCAGCGTGAAACTGAATCTGCCTTGGAACACTGAAGCTTTCTTT. This gives the protein CSVKLNLPWNTEAFF. V is TRBV29-1 and J is TRBJ1-1, with D unresolved. Trimming took off 6 bases at V and 1 base at J, with 18 bases between the two ends. The CDR3 has 15 residues. The germline gives CDR1 SQVTM, CDR2 ANQGSEA. Combining the CDR3 with reference TRBV29-1 and TRBJ1-1 gives the whole variable domain SAVISQKPSRDICQRGTSLTIQCQVDSQVTMMFWYRQQPGQSLTLIATANQGSEATYESGFVIDKFPISRPNLTFSTLTVSNMSPEDSSIYLCSVKLNLPWNTEAFFGQGTRLTVV.

The V call is TRBV11-3, the J call TRBJ2-3; 8 bases are a match to TRBD2. This CDR3 is 15 amino acids long. The ends lost 5 bases at V and 2 bases at J; junction bases unmatched: 6. Germline values: CDR1 SGHNT, CDR2 YENEEA. CDR3 nucleotides: TGTGCCAGCAGCACGGGACTAGAATTCACAGATACGCAGTATTTT. As protein: CASSTGLEFTDTQYF. Supplemented by reference TRBV11-3 and TRBJ2-3, the full variable domain reads EAGVVQSPRYKIIEKKQPVAFWCNPISGHNTLYWYLQNLGQGPELLIRYENEEAVDDSQLPKDRFSAERLKGVDSTLKIQPAELGDSAVYLCASSTGLEFTDTQYFGPGTRLTVL.

The CDR3 sequence is CASSPVQQGAGNTIYF. The CDR3 DNA sequence: TGCGCCAGCAGCCCGGTCCAACAGGGTGCCGGAAACACCATATATTTT. The chain has TRBV5-1 and TRBJ1-3; D is possibly TRBD1 (6 bases). Germline CDR1 reads SGHRS; CDR2 reads YFSETQ. V was cut by 4 bases and J by 4 bases, with 18 bases left in between. This CDR3 has 16 residues.

This clone has only a few counts. The chain uses TRBV6-6 and TRBJ1-1, with 7 bases identical to TRBD1. The CDR3 is 15 residues long. Germline CDR1 reads MNHNY; CDR2 reads SVGAGI (reference sequence). J gave up 0 bases and V 4 bases, and 5 bases lay outside the gene matches. The CDR3 is CASSSRQGLNTEAFF. CDR3 coding DNA: TGTGCCAGCAGTTCTAGACAGGGCTTGAACACTGAAGCTTTCTTT.

The V call is TRBV19, the J call TRBJ1-2; D perhaps matches TRBD1 (6 bases). CDR3 length equals 16 residues. From germline, CDR1 is LNHDA and CDR2 SQIVND (reference sequence). V lost 4 bases to trimming and J lost 5 bases, with 20 bases between them. The CDR3 nucleotides are TGTGCCAGTAGTACAACCCAGGACAGTATGCCGTATGGCTACACCTTC. Amino acid sequence: CASSTTQDSMPYGYTF. Full variable domain (outside the CDR3, taken from reference TRBV19 and TRBJ1-2): DGGITQSPKYLFRKEGQNVTLSCEQNLNHDAMYWYRQDPGQGLRLIYYSQIVNDFQKGDIAEGYSVSREKKESFPLTVTSAQKNPTAFYLCASSTTQDSMPYGYTFGSGTRLTVV.